The T cell receptor (beta chain) described here comes from a study of T-cell memory formation after mild COVID-19. Findings of the study overall: Clones contracting across day 15 to 85 had a balanced CD4/CD8 profile; later expanding clones leaned CD4+. For contracting clones, CD4+ ones sat mainly in CM and EM, CD8+ in EMRA. In pre-infection memory, a portion of responding clones appeared, which suggested that cross-reactive memory joined.

TCRdb processed the 5' RACE reads anew with MiXCR; each CDR3 protein has one entry. This table holds about 450,000 distinct CDR3 sequences, 20% to 30% found once. As for this clonotype: Its antigen is not identified.

The V end lost 8 bases, the J end lost 2 bases, and 10 bases lay between the germline ends. This CDR3 region has 12 residues. The chain couples TRBV12-3 or TRBV12-4 to TRBJ2-7; D is ambiguous. The receptor was isolated from an adult woman who had mild COVID-19 (a few samples of this study predate the infection). Cell type and time point are not known. The sample comprised PBMCs or a T cell subset sorted from them (not recorded which). The CDR3 spells CASAPRAYEQYF. CDR3 coding DNA: TGTGCCAGCGCCCCTCGAGCCTACGAGCAGTACTTC.